Shown below are 29 T cell receptor beta chains from a single sample sequenced in a study of T cell repertoires in cytomegalovirus infection. From the reads, TCRdb called clonotypes with MiXCR, one entry per CDR3 protein. The sample yields 700,000 to 850,000 distinct CDR3 sequences, 30% to 35% seen once. These receptors have no identified antigens. The source material was cultured CD8+ T cells from PBMCs, sampled from culture after CMV antigen stimulation. These receptors originate from a human donor in good health (CMV status not recorded). Some clones in this sample may be carry-over from other donors' samples.

This clonotype turned up a few times. The J gene is TRBJ1-1, the V gene TRBV12-3 or TRBV12-4; perhaps TRBD1 as D (5 bases). The CDR3 is 14 amino acids. V lost 3 bases, J lost 3 bases, and 11 bases lay in between. CDR3 protein: CASSFGMGDTEAFF. The CDR3 bases are TGTGCCAGCAGTTTTGGGATGGGGGACACTGAAGCTTTCTTT.

This chain connects TRBV13 to TRBJ1-1, with D unresolved. Trimming removed 4 bases at V and 12 bases at J, with 15 bases between. In germline, CDR1 is PRHDT, CDR2 FYEKMQ (reference sequence). There are 12 residues in the CDR3. CDR3 nucleotides: TGTGCCAGCAGCTCCCAATATGGAGAGCCTTTCTTT. Its translation: CASSSQYGEPFF.

The chain employs TRBV9 and TRBJ2-5; D could derive from TRBD1 or TRBD2 (5 bases each). This CDR3 spans 13 amino acids. CDR1 and CDR2 from the germline V gene are SGDLS and YYNGEE. V was shortened by 3 bases and J by 0 bases, with 6 bases between the two germline ends. The DNA for the CDR3 is TGTGCCAGCAGCGGGGGGAACCAAGAGACCCAGTACTTC. Protein sequence: CASSGGNQETQYF.

This clonotype was counted between two and nine times. This rearrangement joins TRBV14 to TRBJ1-1, with D possibly matching TRBD1 (6 bases). Trimming stripped 4 bases from V and 3 bases from J, with 18 bases between. This CDR3 has 16 amino acids. CDR1 and CDR2 (germline): SGHDN, FVKESK. DNA for the CDR3: TGTGCCAGCAGCCCGTCTGGAACAGGGTTAGACACTGAAGCTTTCTTT. Its translation is CASSPSGTGLDTEAFF.

The chain's CDR3 is CATSRTDQGSQPQHF. The CDR3 DNA is TGTGCCACCAGCAGAACGGATCAGGGCTCGCAGCCCCAGCATTTT. This chain links TRBV15 with TRBJ1-5, with D possibly matching TRBD1 (5 bases). V gave up 2 bases and J gave up 7 bases, with 15 bases separating them. Germline lookup yields CDR1 LNHNV and CDR2 YYDKDF (reference sequence). The CDR3 is 15 residues long.

This clonotype was observed a handful of times. The V and J genes are TRBV25-1 and TRBJ2-3; D not resolved. This CDR3 has 17 residues. Trimming removed 1 base from V and 2 bases from J, with 16 bases in between. The V gene's germline CDR1 is MGHDK and CDR2 SYGVNS. Here the CDR3 DNA reads TGTGCCAGCAGTGAATTTCTTAGAGCCGATCTCACAGATACGCAGTATTTT. Its translation: CASSEFLRADLTDTQYF.

This sequence joins TRBV6-2 or TRBV6-3 and TRBJ1-3; 7 positions agree with TRBD1. This CDR3 contains 17 residues. CDR1 is MNHEY, CDR2 SVGEGT, per germline. V trimming: 6 bases; J trimming: 1 base; junction bases outside the gene matches: 12. CDR3 DNA sequence: TGTGCCAGCAGGGCCCTCGAAGGGACAGAATCTGGAAACACCATATATTTT. This encodes CASRALEGTESGNTIYF.

This clonotype has ten or more counts. This chain links TRBV12-3 or TRBV12-4 with TRBJ2-2; perhaps D is TRBD1 or TRBD2 (5 bases each). The CDR3 runs 15 residues. Trimming shortened V by 7 bases and J by 4 bases, and 16 bases separated the two germline ends. CDR3 in DNA: TGTGCCAGCATTATACAGGTTGCGGGCACCGGGGAGCTGTTTTTT. It yields the protein CASIIQVAGTGELFF.

This chain links TRBV12-3 or TRBV12-4 with TRBJ2-5; no reliable D call. The CDR3 has 14 residues. V shed 4 bases and J shed 5 bases, with 14 bases lying between them. DNA for the CDR3: TGTGCCAGCAGTTCACCGGTCCTTCCGGAGACCCAGTACTTC. Translated, it gives CASSSPVLPETQYF.

The sample holds many counts of this clonotype. This chain connects TRBV7-2 to TRBJ2-1; 7 bases align to TRBD1. This CDR3 has 11 amino acids. In germline, CDR1 is SGHTA, CDR2 FQGNSA. The ends lost 3 bases at V and 10 bases at J; junction bases unmatched: 0. CDR3 bases: TGTGCCAGCAGCTTGACAGGGGAGCAGTTCTTC. Protein product: CASSLTGEQFF.

This chain uses TRBV12-3 or TRBV12-4 with TRBJ2-3, with D tentatively TRBD1 or TRBD2 (5 bases each). The CDR3 spans 15 residues. V lost 3 bases to trimming and J lost 0 bases, with 10 bases between them. The chain's CDR3 is CASSFGDRSTDTQYF. The CDR3 bases are TGTGCCAGCAGTTTTGGGGACCGTAGCACAGATACGCAGTATTTT.

This clonotype turned up a few times. V is TRBV5-1 and J is TRBJ2-3; the D gene is possibly TRBD2 (6 bases). Deletions cut 4 bases from V and 4 bases from J, with 10 bases between. From germline, CDR1 is SGHRS and CDR2 YFSETQ. CDR3 length equals 13 residues. The DNA for the CDR3 is TGCGCCAGCAGCCTACTAGCAGCAGATACGCAGTATTTT. Encoded protein: CASSLLAADTQYF. The complete variable domain, with remaining parts taken from reference TRBV5-1 and TRBJ2-3, reads KAGVTQTPRYLIKTRGQQVTLSCSPISGHRSVSWYQQTPGQGLQFLFEYFSETQRNKGNFPGRFSGRQFSNSRSEMNVSTLELGDSALYLCASSLLAADTQYFGPGTRLTVL.

This clonotype was recorded a few times. The chain carries TRBV4-1 and TRBJ2-1; 12 positions agree with TRBD1. CDR1 is MGHRA and CDR2 is YSYEKL in the germline V gene. The CDR3 is 16 amino acids. The V gene end was trimmed by 3 bases and the J gene end by 7 bases; junction bases not matched to a gene: 7. CDR3 region: CASSHPGTGGRNEQFF. CDR3 DNA: TGCGCCAGCAGCCACCCCGGGACAGGGGGCCGGAATGAGCAGTTCTTC.

This clonotype appeared once. The chain employs TRBV15 and TRBJ2-7; D uncertain. Deletions cut 8 bases from V and 5 bases from J, with 13 bases between. This CDR3 is built from 12 residues. The germline V gene has CDR1 LNHNV and CDR2 YYDKDF (reference sequence). This chain's CDR3 is CATSKPGDEQYV. The DNA for the CDR3 is TGTGCCACCTCCAAGCCGGGTGACGAGCAGTACGTC.

This clonotype turned up a few times. The chain has TRBV27 and TRBJ2-2, with 8 nucleotides matching TRBD2. The V gene's germline CDR1 is MNHEY and CDR2 SMNVEV (reference sequence). V shed 4 bases, J shed 3 bases, and the junction held 7 bases outside the gene matches. The CDR3 contains 16 residues. The CDR3 nucleotides are TGTGCCAGCAGTTCGCACCTAGCGGGCTACACCGGGGAGCTGTTTTTT. Encoded protein: CASSSHLAGYTGELFF.

The rearrangement joins TRBV12-3 or TRBV12-4 to TRBJ1-1, with 8 bases fitting TRBD1. The J segment lost 4 bases and the V segment lost 6 bases, leaving 7 bases of the junction unmatched. The CDR3 runs to 14 residues. In DNA, the CDR3 is TGTGCCAGCAGGCCGACAGGGGCGGGCACTGAAGCTTTCTTT. It codes for CASRPTGAGTEAFF.

V and J are TRBV6-5 and TRBJ1-2; a weak D match, TRBD1 (5 bases). The V gene lost 6 bases and the J gene lost 3 bases, with 20 bases spanning the gap. Germline V gene data show CDR1 as MNHEY and CDR2 as SVGAGI. The CDR3 sequence is 16 residues long. The CDR3 bases are TGTGCCAGCAGGTGGGATTGGGGGAGTTCGGACTATGGCTACACCTTC. As protein: CASRWDWGSSDYGYTF.

This clonotype was observed many times. This chain links TRBV7-6 with TRBJ1-1, with D possibly matching TRBD1 (6 bases). Germline CDR1 and CDR2: SGHVS and FNYEAQ. The germline V and J ends were trimmed by 5 bases and 1 base, with 8 bases remaining between them. The CDR3 is made up of 13 amino acids. Here the CDR3 DNA reads TGTGCCAGCAGCCACAGGGCGAACACTGAAGCTTTCTTT. This sequence encodes CASSHRANTEAFF.

The rearrangement uses TRBV4-2 and TRBJ1-2; D gene ambiguous. This CDR3 has 15 amino acids. The V end was cut by 1 base, the J end by 1 base, with 10 bases between. CDR1 LGHNA and CDR2 YNFKEQ come from the germline V gene. CDR3 protein: CASSQVPGFNYGYTF. CDR3 nucleotides: TGTGCCAGCAGCCAAGTTCCGGGGTTTAACTATGGCTACACCTTC.

The sample holds a few counts of this clonotype. The V gene is TRBV6-6, the J gene TRBJ2-1; D unclear. Per germline, CDR1 MNHNY and CDR2 SVGAGI (reference sequence). The V end was cut by 0 bases, the J end by 8 bases, with 8 bases between. CDR3 length: 13 residues. CDR3 nucleotide sequence: TGTGCCAGCAGTTACTCGAGCCCCCATGAGCAGTTCTTC. Its translation is CASSYSSPHEQFF.

The chain combines TRBV4-1 with TRBJ2-7; 9 nucleotides match TRBD2. The CDR3 covers 16 residues. J lost 3 bases, V lost 3 bases, and 9 bases had no gene match. Per germline, CDR1 MGHRA and CDR2 YSYEKL. Written as DNA, the CDR3 is TGCGCCAGCAGCCAGGCCCCCGGGCGGGGGGGCTACGAGCAGTACTTC. This sequence encodes CASSQAPGRGGYEQYF.

This clonotype was picked up a small number of times. V gene TRBV27 combines with J gene TRBJ1-2; D ambiguous. The CDR3 extends over 13 amino acids. The germline CDR1 and CDR2 sequences are MNHEY and SMNVEV (reference sequence). V was shortened by 6 bases and J by 4 bases, with 12 bases between the two germline ends. CDR3 nucleotides: TGTGCCAGCAGCGTCTCCGGCACCTATGGCTACACCTTC. This translates into CASSVSGTYGYTF.

This clonotype was counted between two and nine times. The V gene is TRBV7-9, the J gene TRBJ2-1, with 11 bases matching TRBD1. The V and J ends lost 6 bases and 9 bases, in that order; junction bases with no gene match: 10. CDR1 is SEHNR, CDR2 FQNEAQ, per germline (reference sequence). This CDR3 contains 15 residues. The CDR3 spells CASRPDRGQTVEQFF. In nucleotides, the CDR3 is TGTGCCAGCAGACCGGACAGGGGGCAGACAGTTGAGCAGTTCTTC.

The chain combines TRBV29-1 with TRBJ1-4; 8 nucleotides match TRBD1. This CDR3 spans 11 amino acids. The germline CDR1 and CDR2 sequences are SQVTM and ANQGSEA. The CDR3 nucleotides are TGCGTGGGACAGGAGGGGGAAAAACTGTTTTTT. Translation: CVGQEGEKLFF.

The genes are TRBV6-1 and TRBJ1-5; TRBD1 is a possible D gene (6 bases). V lost 5 bases to trimming and J lost 0 bases, with 11 bases between them. This CDR3 has 15 amino acids. The germline V gene encodes CDR1 MNHNS and CDR2 SASEGT. CDR3 DNA: TGTGCCAGCAGTAGGACAGAGAATAGCAATCAGCCCCAGCATTTT. It encodes CASSRTENSNQPQHF.

The gene calls are TRBV19 and TRBJ2-1; 9 nucleotides align to TRBD2. CDR3 length equals 15 residues. CDR1 LNHDA and CDR2 SQIVND come from the germline V gene (reference sequence). J gave up 2 bases and V 10 bases, and 9 bases lay outside the gene matches. In nucleotides, the CDR3 is TGTGCCACCACATACAGCGGGGGGCCCTACAATGAGCAGTTCTTC. It is translated as CATTYSGGPYNEQFF.

A word on this clonotype: The junction departs from germline at one end; a sequencing error may be responsible. This rearrangement joins TRBV4-3 to TRBJ1-2; D not certain. Germline V CDR1 and CDR2: LGHNA, YSLEER. This CDR3 region has 14 residues. CDR3 in amino acids: CANSQDMGGRGYTF. The CDR3 DNA reads TGCGCCAACAGCCAAGATATGGGAGGTCGCGGCTACACCTTC.

The rearrangement joins TRBV2 to TRBJ2-5; no clear D. Germline loops: CDR1 SNHLY, CDR2 FYNNEI. The CDR3 spans 11 residues. V dropped 3 bases and J dropped 4 bases, with 3 bases sitting between them. The CDR3 sequence is CASSERETQYF. CDR3 DNA sequence: TGTGCCAGCAGTGAGCGAGAGACCCAGTACTTC.

This clonotype was recorded many times. The chain recombines TRBV6-1 with TRBJ2-2, with D possibly matching TRBD1 (5 bases). Germline CDR1 MNHNS, CDR2 SASEGT. The CDR3 covers 18 residues. Trimming took 2 bases from V and 0 from J, leaving 16 bases between them. DNA for the CDR3: TGTGCCAGCAGTGAACGTGGCAGGGTATACTCGAACACCGGGGAGCTGTTTTTT. It codes for CASSERGRVYSNTGELFF.